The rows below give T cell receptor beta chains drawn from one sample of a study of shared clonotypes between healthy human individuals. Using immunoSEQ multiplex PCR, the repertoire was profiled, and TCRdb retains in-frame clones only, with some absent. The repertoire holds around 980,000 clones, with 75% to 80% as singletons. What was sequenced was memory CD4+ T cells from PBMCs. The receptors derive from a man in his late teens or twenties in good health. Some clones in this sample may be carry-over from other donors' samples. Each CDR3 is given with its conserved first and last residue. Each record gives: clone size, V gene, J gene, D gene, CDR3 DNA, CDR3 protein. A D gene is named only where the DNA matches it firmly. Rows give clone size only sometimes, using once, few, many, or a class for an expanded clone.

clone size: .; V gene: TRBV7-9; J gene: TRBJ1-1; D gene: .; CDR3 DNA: TGTGCCAGCAGCATAAGACAGCTTGAAGCTTTCTTT; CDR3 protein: CASSIRQLEAFF
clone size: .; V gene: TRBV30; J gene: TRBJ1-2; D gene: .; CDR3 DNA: TGTGCCTGGGGGGACAACAGGAGTTATGGCTACACCTTC; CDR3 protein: CAWGDNRSYGYTF
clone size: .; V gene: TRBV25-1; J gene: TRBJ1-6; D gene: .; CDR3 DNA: TGTGCCAGCAGCAGGGGTTGGAATTCACCCCTCCACTTT; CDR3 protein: CASSRGWNSPLHF
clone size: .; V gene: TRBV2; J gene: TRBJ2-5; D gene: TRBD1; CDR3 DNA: TGTGCCAGCAGGGACAGGGAGAAAGAGACCCAGTACTTC; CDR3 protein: CASRDREKETQYF
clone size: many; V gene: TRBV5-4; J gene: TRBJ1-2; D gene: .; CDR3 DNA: TGTGCCAGCAGCTCCGACGGCTATGGCTACACCTTC; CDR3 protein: CASSSDGYGYTF
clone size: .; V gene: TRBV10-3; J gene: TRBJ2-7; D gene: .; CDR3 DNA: TGTGCCATCAGTGAGGTAGGGGGCGAGCAGTACTTC; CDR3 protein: CAISEVGGEQYF
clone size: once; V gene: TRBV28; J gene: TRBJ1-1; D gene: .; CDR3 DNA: TGTGCCAGCAGTTTTACATCGAACACTGAAGCTTTCTTT; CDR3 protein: CASSFTSNTEAFF
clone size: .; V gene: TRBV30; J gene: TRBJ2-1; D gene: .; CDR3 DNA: TGTGCCTGGAGTGTACAGGAAAGGACCGAGCAGTTCTTC; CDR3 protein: CAWSVQERTEQFF
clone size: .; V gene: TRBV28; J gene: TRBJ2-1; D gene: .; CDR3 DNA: TGTGCCAGCCTTGTACAGCCTAACAATGAGCAGTTCTTC; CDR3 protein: CASLVQPNNEQFF
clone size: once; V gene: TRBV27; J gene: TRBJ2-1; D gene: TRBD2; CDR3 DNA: TGTGCCAGCAGTTTCGGGGGGGCGCAAACCAACAATGAGCAGTTCTTC; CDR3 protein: CASSFGGAQTNNEQFF
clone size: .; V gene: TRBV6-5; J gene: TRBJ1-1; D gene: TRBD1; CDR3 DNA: TGTGCCAGCAGTTCCGGGACAGGGTCCACTGAAGCTTTCTTT; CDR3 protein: CASSSGTGSTEAFF
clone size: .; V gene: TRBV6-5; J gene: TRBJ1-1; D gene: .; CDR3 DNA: TGTGCCAGCAGTTACTCGACCCAGAGGAACACTGAAGCTTTCTTT; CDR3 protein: CASSYSTQRNTEAFF
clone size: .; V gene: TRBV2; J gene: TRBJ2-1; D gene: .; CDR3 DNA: TGTGCCAGCAGTGTCGGTGGAGTGGGGAATGAGCAGTTCTTC; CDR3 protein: CASSVGGVGNEQFF
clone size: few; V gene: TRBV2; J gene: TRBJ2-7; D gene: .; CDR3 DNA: TGTGCCAGCAAAACAGGGTCCTACGAGCAGTACTTC; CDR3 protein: CASKTGSYEQYF
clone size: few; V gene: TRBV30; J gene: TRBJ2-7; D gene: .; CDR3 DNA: TGTGCCTGGAGTGATCCGGGACTGAACGAGCAGTACTTC; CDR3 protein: CAWSDPGLNEQYF
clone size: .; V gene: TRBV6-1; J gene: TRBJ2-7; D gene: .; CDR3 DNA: TGTGCCAGCACAAATGGAGACACAATCTACGAGCAGTACTTC; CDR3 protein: CASTNGDTIYEQYF
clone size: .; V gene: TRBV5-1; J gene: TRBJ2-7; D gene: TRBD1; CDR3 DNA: TGCGCCAGCAGCTTGAGACAGGGGGCCTTCTACGAGCAGTACTTC; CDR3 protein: CASSLRQGAFYEQYF
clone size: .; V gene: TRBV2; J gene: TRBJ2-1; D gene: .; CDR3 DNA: TGTGCCAGCAGTGAAGCGCTTCCGGGAGACAATGAGCAGTTCTTC; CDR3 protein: CASSEALPGDNEQFF
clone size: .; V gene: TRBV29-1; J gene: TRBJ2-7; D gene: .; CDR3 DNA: TGCAGCGTTGACTCGGGTGGCTACGAGCAGTACTTC; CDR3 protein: CSVDSGGYEQYF
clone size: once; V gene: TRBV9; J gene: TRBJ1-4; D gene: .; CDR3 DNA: TGTGCCAGCAGCTCTTACGGAGGGGGTTCCAATGAAAAACTGTTTTTT; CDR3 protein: CASSSYGGGSNEKLFF
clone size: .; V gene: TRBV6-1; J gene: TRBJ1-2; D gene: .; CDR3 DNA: TGTGCCAGCAGGCCAACTCCGAACTATGGCTACACCTTC; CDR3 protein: CASRPTPNYGYTF
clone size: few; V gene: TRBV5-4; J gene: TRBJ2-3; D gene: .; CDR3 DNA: TGTGCCAGCAGCTGGGGAGGGGGGGACACAGATACGCAGTATTTT; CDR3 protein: CASSWGGGDTDTQYF
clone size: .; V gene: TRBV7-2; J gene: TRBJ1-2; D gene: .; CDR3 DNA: TGTGCCAGCAGCTCAAGACAGTTTGGCTACACCTTC; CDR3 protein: CASSSRQFGYTF
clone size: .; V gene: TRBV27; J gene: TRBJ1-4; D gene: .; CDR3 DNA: TGTGCCAGCAGTTTGCGGCAGGGTTGGGAAAAACTGTTTTTT; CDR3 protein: CASSLRQGWEKLFF
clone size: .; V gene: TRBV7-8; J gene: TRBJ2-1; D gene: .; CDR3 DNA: TGTGCCAGCAGCTTAGTAGGGAACTCCTACAATGAGCAGTTCTTC; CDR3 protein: CASSLVGNSYNEQFF
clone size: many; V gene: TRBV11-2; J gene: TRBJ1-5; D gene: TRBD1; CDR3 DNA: TGTGCCAGCAGCCTACCGGGACAGGGCAATCAGCCCCAGCATTTT; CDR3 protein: CASSLPGQGNQPQHF
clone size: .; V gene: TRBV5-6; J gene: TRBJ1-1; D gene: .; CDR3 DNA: TGTGCCAGCAGCCCGCGGGACACCCCCACTGAAGCTTTCTTT; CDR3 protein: CASSPRDTPTEAFF